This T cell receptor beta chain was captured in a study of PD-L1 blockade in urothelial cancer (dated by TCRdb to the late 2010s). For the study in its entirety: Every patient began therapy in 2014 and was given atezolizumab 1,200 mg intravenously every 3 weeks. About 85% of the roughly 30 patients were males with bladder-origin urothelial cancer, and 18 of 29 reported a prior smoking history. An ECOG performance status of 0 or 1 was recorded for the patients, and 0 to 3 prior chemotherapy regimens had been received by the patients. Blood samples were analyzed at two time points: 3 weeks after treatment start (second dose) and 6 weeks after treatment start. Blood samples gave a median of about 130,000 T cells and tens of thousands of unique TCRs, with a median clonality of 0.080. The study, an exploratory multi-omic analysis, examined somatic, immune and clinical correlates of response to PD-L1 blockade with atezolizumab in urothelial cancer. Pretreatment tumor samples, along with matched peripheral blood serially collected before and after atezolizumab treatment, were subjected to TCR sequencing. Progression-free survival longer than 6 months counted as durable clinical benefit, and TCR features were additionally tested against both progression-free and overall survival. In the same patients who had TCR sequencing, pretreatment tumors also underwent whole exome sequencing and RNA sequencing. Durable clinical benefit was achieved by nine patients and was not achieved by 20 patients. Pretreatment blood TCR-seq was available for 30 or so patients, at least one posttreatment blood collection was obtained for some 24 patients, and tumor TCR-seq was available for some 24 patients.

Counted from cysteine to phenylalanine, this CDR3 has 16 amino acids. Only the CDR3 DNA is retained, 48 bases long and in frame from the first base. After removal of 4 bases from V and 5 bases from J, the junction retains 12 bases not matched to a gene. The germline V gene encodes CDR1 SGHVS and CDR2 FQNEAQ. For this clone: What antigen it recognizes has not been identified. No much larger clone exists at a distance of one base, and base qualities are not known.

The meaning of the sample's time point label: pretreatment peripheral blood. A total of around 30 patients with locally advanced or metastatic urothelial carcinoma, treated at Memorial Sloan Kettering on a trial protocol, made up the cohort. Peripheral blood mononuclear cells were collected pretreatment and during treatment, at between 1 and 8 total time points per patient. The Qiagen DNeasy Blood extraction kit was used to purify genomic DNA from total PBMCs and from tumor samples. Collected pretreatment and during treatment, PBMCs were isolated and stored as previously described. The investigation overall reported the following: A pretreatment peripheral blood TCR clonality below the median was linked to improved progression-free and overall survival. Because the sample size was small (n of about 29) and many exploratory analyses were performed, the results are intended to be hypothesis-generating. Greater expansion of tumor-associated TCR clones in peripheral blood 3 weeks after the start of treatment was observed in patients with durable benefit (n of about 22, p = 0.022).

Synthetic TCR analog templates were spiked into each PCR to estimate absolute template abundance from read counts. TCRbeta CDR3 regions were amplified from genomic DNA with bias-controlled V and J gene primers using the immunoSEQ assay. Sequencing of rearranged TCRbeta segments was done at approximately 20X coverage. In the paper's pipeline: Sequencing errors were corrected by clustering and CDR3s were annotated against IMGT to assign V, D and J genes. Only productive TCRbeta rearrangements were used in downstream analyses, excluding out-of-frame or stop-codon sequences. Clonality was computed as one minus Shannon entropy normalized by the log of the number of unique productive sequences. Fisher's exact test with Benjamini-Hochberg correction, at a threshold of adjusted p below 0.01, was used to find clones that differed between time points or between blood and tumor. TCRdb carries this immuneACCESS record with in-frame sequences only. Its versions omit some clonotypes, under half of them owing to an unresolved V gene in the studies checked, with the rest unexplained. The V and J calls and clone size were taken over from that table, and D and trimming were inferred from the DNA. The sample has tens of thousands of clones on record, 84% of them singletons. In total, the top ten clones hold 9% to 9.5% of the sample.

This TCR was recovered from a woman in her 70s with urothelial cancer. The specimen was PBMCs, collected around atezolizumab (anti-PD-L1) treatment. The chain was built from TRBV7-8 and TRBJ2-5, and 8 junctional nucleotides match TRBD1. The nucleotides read TGTGCCAGCAGCTCCAACAGGGGGATGTTGGGGGAGACCCAGTACTTC. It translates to CASSSNRGMLGETQYF.